Ten or more counts support the clone carrying this T cell receptor beta chain. No antigen is known for it. Trimming removed 6 bases at V and 0 bases at J, with 16 bases between. This CDR3 contains 15 residues. The germline CDR1 and CDR2 sequences are DFQATT and SNEGSKA (reference sequence). Active moderate-to-severe ophthalmopathy, Clinical Activity Score at least 3, NOSPECS at least 4, under 3 months' duration. This record comes from a study of T cells in Graves' hyperthyroidism and ophthalmopathy. In the study overall: Peripheral blood was collected at initial diagnosis, before any treatment.

What was amplified from RNA transcripts were TCR beta CDR3 regions. The HTBI primer set drove a first-round RT-PCR of the TCR CDR3. TCRdb itself ran the multiplex PCR reads through MiXCR, one entry per CDR3 protein. The sample holds some 570,000 distinct CDR3 sequences, 13% to 15% seen once. Study-level results: A 13 V-J signature model discriminated ophthalmopathy versus stable hyperthyroidism.

This chain uses TRBV20-1 with TRBJ2-3; D is undetermined. The specimen sequenced was blood. The TCR comes from a woman aged 18-30 years with Graves' ophthalmopathy. The CDR3 DNA follows: TGCAGTGCCCCCAGACTCGAAGCTAGCACAGATACGCAGTATTTT. Its protein is CSAPRLEASTDTQYF.